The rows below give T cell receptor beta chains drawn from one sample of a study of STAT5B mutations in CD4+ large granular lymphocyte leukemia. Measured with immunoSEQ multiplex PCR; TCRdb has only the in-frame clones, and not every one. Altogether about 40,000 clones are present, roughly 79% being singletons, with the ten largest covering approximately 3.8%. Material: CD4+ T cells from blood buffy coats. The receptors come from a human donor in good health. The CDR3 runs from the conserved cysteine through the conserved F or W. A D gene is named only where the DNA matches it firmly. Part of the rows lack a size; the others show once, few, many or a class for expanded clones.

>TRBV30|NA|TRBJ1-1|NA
CAGAGQLNTEAFF
TGTGCCGGGGCCGGACAGCTGAACACTGAAGCTTTCTTT
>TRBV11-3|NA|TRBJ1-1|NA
CASSLFREAFF
TGTGCCAGCAGCTTATTTCGTGAGGCTTTCTTT
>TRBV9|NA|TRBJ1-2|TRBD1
CASSAPGQGSYGYTF
TGTGCCAGCAGCGCCCCGGGACAGGGTTCCTATGGCTACACCTTC
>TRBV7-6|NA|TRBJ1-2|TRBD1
CASSLAGTDSNYGYTF
TGTGCCAGCAGCTTAGCGGGGACAGATTCTAACTATGGCTACACCTTC
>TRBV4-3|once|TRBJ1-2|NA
CASSQGGIANYGYTF
TGCGCCAGCAGCCAAGGGGGTATAGCTAACTATGGCTACACCTTC
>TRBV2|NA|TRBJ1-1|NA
CASRADINTEAFF
TGTGCCAGCAGGGCGGACATTAACACTGAAGCTTTCTTT
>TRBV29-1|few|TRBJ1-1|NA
CSVDDRLNTEAFF
TGCAGCGTTGATGACAGGCTGAACACTGAAGCTTTCTTT
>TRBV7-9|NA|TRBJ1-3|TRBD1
CASSTGTGDRNTIYF
TGTGCCAGCAGCACAGGGACAGGGGATAGAAACACCATATATTTT
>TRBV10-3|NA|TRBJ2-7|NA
CAISESGTGPYEQYF
TGTGCCATCAGTGAGTCTGGCACAGGGCCCTACGAGCAGTACTTC
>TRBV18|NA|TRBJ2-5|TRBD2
CASSPTSGRETQYF
TGTGCCAGCTCACCGACTAGCGGGAGGGAGACCCAGTACTTC
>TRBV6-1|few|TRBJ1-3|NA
CASSELGDSSGNTIYF
TGTGCCAGCAGTGAACTGGGGGATAGCTCTGGAAACACCATATATTTT
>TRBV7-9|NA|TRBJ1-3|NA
CASSPVGFSGNTIYF
TGTGCCAGCAGCCCTGTCGGTTTCTCTGGAAACACCATATATTTT
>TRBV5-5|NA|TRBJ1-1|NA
CASSLGSASSMNTEAFF
TGTGCCAGCAGCTTGGGGTCAGCAAGTAGCATGAACACTGAAGCTTTCTTT
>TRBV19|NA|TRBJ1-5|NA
CASSMTLVPPQPQHF
TGTGCCAGTAGTATGACACTCGTCCCCCCGCAGCCCCAGCATTTT
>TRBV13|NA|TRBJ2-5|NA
CASSLFGTGHIQETQYF
TGTGCCAGCAGCTTATTCGGGACCGGGCACATTCAAGAGACCCAGTACTTC
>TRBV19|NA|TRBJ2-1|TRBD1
CASSLDRVEQFF
TGTGCCAGTAGTCTCGACAGGGTTGAGCAGTTCTTC
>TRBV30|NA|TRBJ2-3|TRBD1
CAWSQGQGSTDTQYF
TGTGCCTGGAGCCAAGGACAGGGTAGCACAGATACGCAGTATTTT
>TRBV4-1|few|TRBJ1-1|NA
CASSQDHSNTEAFF
TGCGCCAGCAGCCAAGATCACTCGAACACTGAAGCTTTCTTT
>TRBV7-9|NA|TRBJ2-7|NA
CASSFSWEQYF
TGTGCCAGCAGCTTCTCTTGGGAGCAGTACTTC
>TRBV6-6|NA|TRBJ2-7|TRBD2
CASSPGGTGEQYF
TGTGCCAGCAGCCCGGGGGGGACGGGCGAGCAGTACTTC
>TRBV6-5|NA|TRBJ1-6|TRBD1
CASRRQGNSPLHF
TGTGCCAGCAGACGACAGGGGAATTCACCCCTCCACTTT
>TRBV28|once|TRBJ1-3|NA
CASSFPGTPGTGNTIYF
TGTGCCAGCAGTTTCCCAGGGACCCCAGGTACTGGAAACACCATATATTTT
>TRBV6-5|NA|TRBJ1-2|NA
CASSDPGGGYTF
TGTGCCAGCAGCGACCCGGGGGGTGGCTACACCTTC
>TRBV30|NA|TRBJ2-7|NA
CAWGGRSPTYEQYF
TGTGCCTGGGGGGGCCGCTCCCCCACCTACGAGCAGTACTTC
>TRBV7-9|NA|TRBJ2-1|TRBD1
CASRPPGGTGGKDEQFF
TGTGCCAGCAGACCACCTGGGGGGACAGGGGGAAAAGATGAGCAGTTCTTC
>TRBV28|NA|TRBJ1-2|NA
CASSPHGTHSNYGYTF
TGTGCCAGCAGTCCCCATGGGACACATTCTAACTATGGCTACACCTTC
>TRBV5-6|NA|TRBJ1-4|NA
CASSLGGGVNEKLFF
TGTGCCAGCAGCTTGGGGGGCGGAGTTAATGAAAAACTGTTTTTT
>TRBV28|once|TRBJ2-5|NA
CASRADRQETQYF
TGTGCCAGCAGAGCGGACAGACAAGAGACCCAGTACTTC
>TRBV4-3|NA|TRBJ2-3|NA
CASSLLPEGGTDTQYF
TGCGCCAGCAGCCTCCTCCCGGAGGGGGGCACAGATACGCAGTATTTT
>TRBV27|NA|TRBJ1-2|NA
CASSSRVGYTF
TGTGCCAGCAGTTCCAGGGTTGGCTACACCTTC
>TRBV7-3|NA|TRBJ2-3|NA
CASSLGLLNPSTDTQYF
TGTGCCAGCAGCTTAGGACTTCTAAACCCTAGCACAGATACGCAGTATTTT